The 14 T cell receptor beta chains listed next were all sequenced from one sample in a study of patients and donors after allogeneic stem cell transplantation. MiXCR was run by TCRdb on the RT-PCR reads, yielding one entry per CDR3 protein. The table shows about a million distinct CDR3 sequences, with approximately 19% occurring only once. The sequencing input was blood, either unsorted or a sorted T cell fraction (not recorded which). All receptors come from a human donor who was either an allogeneic HSCT recipient or a stem cell or donor lymphocyte infusion donor (not recorded which). It is not recorded whose cells these are; they may come from a transplant donor.

The chain has TRBV7-9 and TRBJ2-5; D assignment may be TRBD1 or TRBD2 (6 bases each). The CDR3 has 15 residues. The germline V gene encodes CDR1 SEHNR and CDR2 FQNEAQ (reference sequence). V shed 7 bases and J shed 1 base, with 16 bases lying between them. CDR3 DNA sequence: TGTGCCAGCACCACAGAGGGGGGCCCCCAAGAGACCCAGTACTTC. Residues: CASTTEGGPQETQYF. Based on the CDR3 plus reference TRBV7-9 and TRBJ2-5, the full variable domain is DTGVSQNPRHKITKRGQNVTFRCDPISEHNRLYWYRQTLGQGPEFLTYFQNEAQLEKSRLLSDRFSAERPKGSFSTLEIQRTEQGDSAMYLCASTTEGGPQETQYFGPGTRLLVL.

In this sample, this clonotype turned up a few times. The chain couples TRBV15 to TRBJ1-2; perhaps TRBD1 as D (6 bases). With 6 bases removed from V and 4 bases from J, the gap between germline ends came to 18 bases. The CDR3 length is 15 residues. Germline assignment: CDR1 LNHNV and CDR2 YYDKDF (reference sequence). The CDR3 DNA reads as TGTGCCACCAGGACGGCCAACAGGGTATCCTATGGCTACACCTTC. Protein product: CATRTANRVSYGYTF.

This clonotype was counted only a few times. The chain combines TRBV27 with TRBJ2-7; D gene uncertain. The CDR3 is 11 residues long. Germline V lookup: CDR1 MNHEY, CDR2 SMNVEV (reference sequence). The CDR3 spells CAFNGTYEQYF. The DNA of the CDR3 is TGTGCGTTTAACGGAACCTACGAGCAGTACTTC.

This clonotype was observed a few times. This chain connects TRBV5-1 to TRBJ2-7; 9 positions agree with TRBD1. The CDR3 covers 13 residues. Losses at the gene ends were 1 base for V and 6 bases for J; bases not matched to a gene: 2. The germline CDR1 and CDR2 sequences are SGHRS and YFSETQ. CDR3 region: CASSLLTGGEQYF. CDR3 nucleotides: TGCGCCAGCAGCTTGCTGACAGGGGGCGAGCAGTACTTC.

This clonotype showed up just a few times. The gene calls are TRBV20-1 and TRBJ2-7; the match to TRBD2 covers 9 bases. Trimming took 3 bases from V and 4 from J; bases not matched to a gene: 16. Germline CDR1 and CDR2: DFQATT and SNEGSKA (reference sequence). The CDR3 spans 17 residues. The CDR3 protein is CSARPYLSGRLGYEQYF. CDR3 nucleotides: TGCAGTGCTAGGCCCTACCTTAGCGGGAGACTGGGTTACGAGCAGTACTTC.

In its sample, this clonotype was seen once. J is TRBJ1-1 and V is TRBV5-1; a weak D match, TRBD1 (5 bases). The V end lost 0 bases, the J end lost 2 bases, and 14 bases lay between the germline ends. The CDR3 runs 16 residues. Per the germline V gene, CDR1 is SGHRS and CDR2 is YFSETQ. CDR3: CASSLGGRAINTEAFF. DNA of the CDR3: TGCGCCAGCAGCTTGGGGGGCCGGGCTATAAACACTGAAGCTTTCTTT.

This clonotype was observed at least ten times. V is TRBV10-3 and J is TRBJ2-2, with D unclear. The germline V and J ends were trimmed by 3 bases and 1 base, with 9 bases remaining between them. The germline CDR1 and CDR2 sequences are ENHRY and SYGVKD. The CDR3 consists of 15 residues. The DNA for the CDR3 is TGTGCCATCAGTGATGGACGACAGAACACCGGGGAGCTGTTTTTT. Translating it yields CAISDGRQNTGELFF.

DNA of the CDR3: TGCGCCAGCAGCTTGGACAGGGGGGTCGATGGCTACACCTTC. Translation gives CASSLDRGVDGYTF. The J gene is TRBJ1-2, the V gene TRBV5-1, with 8 bases fitting TRBD1. With 0 bases clipped from V and 6 bases from J, the junction kept 4 bases outside the gene matches. Germline V gene data show CDR1 as SGHRS and CDR2 as YFSETQ. The CDR3 loop spans 14 amino acids.

The genes are TRBV19 and TRBJ1-1; D possibly corresponds to TRBD1 (5 bases). Per germline, CDR1 LNHDA and CDR2 SQIVND (reference sequence). V was cut by 6 bases and J by 4 bases, with 15 bases left in between. The CDR3 covers 14 residues. The CDR3 spells CASSYTGLGTEAFF. In nucleotides, the CDR3 is TGTGCCAGTAGCTACACGGGGCTCGGCACTGAAGCTTTCTTT.

The chain links TRBV20-1 to TRBJ1-1, with TRBD1 matching over 7 bases. The CDR3 consists of 13 residues. CDR1 DFQATT and CDR2 SNEGSKA come from the germline V gene (reference sequence). CDR3 nucleotide sequence: TGCAGCCTCGCTAACAGGGGATACACTGAAGCTTTCTTT. Translating gives CSLANRGYTEAFF.

CDR3 region: CASSTLAQSYSGNTIYF. As DNA, the CDR3 is TGTGCCAGCAGCACCCTAGCCCAATCATACTCTGGAAACACCATATATTTT. This chain joins TRBV4-2 and TRBJ1-3; D is undetermined. The CDR3 loop spans 17 amino acids. The V gene lost 5 bases and the J gene lost 0 bases, with 17 bases spanning the gap. Germline V CDR1 and CDR2: LGHNA, YNFKEQ.

This clonotype came up a few times. The CDR3 region is CASSNGQAENSPLHF. Written as DNA, the CDR3 is TGTGCCAGCAGCAATGGACAGGCGGAGAATTCACCCCTCCACTTT. V is TRBV27 and J is TRBJ1-6; 7 bases match TRBD1. The CDR3 has 15 amino acids. J was trimmed by 7 bases and V by 6 bases; bases with no gene match: 9. Looked up from germline, CDR1 is MNHEY and CDR2 is SMNVEV (reference sequence).

Only a few counts were recorded for this clonotype. The chain joins TRBV12-3 or TRBV12-4 to TRBJ1-6; 7 bases fit TRBD1. J gave up 9 bases and V 6 bases, and 8 bases lay outside the gene matches. This CDR3 is 14 amino acids long. CDR3 amino acids: CASSTTGVGSPLHF. CDR3 DNA: TGTGCCAGCAGCACTACAGGGGTTGGTTCACCCCTCCACTTT.

This clonotype came up a few times. The genes are TRBV7-3 and TRBJ2-3, with 7 nucleotides matching TRBD2. V lost 5 bases to trimming and J lost 2 bases; unmatched junction nucleotides: 7. The CDR3 length is 15 residues. Germline lookup yields CDR1 SGHTA and CDR2 FQGTGA. CDR3 nucleotide sequence: TGTGCCAGCAGCGAACATAGCGGGTACACAGATACGCAGTATTTT. Its protein is CASSEHSGYTDTQYF.